Following are 13 T cell receptor beta chains from one sample sequenced in a study of OX40 agonist ivuxolimab in advanced cancers. Clones were sequenced by immunoSEQ multiplex PCR, and TCRdb holds only the in-frame ones, with some missing. The sample holds about 79,000 clones, approximately 90% seen once. The sequencing here drew on CD4+ or CD8+ T cells sorted from blood, taken in a trial of the OX40 agonist ivuxolimab. The receptors were gathered from an adult with an advanced solid tumor such as melanoma, head and neck, liver or kidney cancer.

This rearrangement joins TRBV4-1 to TRBJ2-7, with D possibly TRBD1 on 7 matching bases. V lost 5 bases and J 0 bases, leaving 11 bases between the germline ends. The CDR3 contains 14 residues. The germline V gene has CDR1 MGHRA and CDR2 YSYEKL. CDR3 coding DNA: TGCGCCAGCAGCGCGCGGGACAGCTCCTACGAGCAGTACTTC. It yields the protein CASSARDSSYEQYF.

This clone was recorded a few times. The chain links TRBV21-1 to TRBJ2-3; whether TRBD2, the table's D call, matches the DNA was not checked. TRBV21-1 is an annotated pseudogene. The CDR3 has 19 residues. For the CDR3, the DNA is TGTGCCAGCAGCAAAAGTGGAGCGGGGGGGCCGGCGAGCACAGATACGCAGTATTTT. This translates into CASSKSGAGGPASTDTQYF.

CDR3 DNA sequence: TGTGCCTGGAGTGGGGGGGCCACCCCCTATCAGCCCCAGCATTTT. Protein sequence: CAWSGGATPYQPQHF. The rearrangement links TRBV30 to TRBJ1-5; tentatively, D is TRBD1 (6 bases). The germline gives CDR1 GTSNPN, CDR2 SVGIG (reference sequence). V was cut by 1 base and J by 5 bases, with 15 bases left in between. The CDR3 totals 15 residues.

This clone was observed a few times. The chain joins TRBV15 to TRBJ2-2; possibly TRBD2 for D (6 bases). The CDR3 covers 15 residues. Trimming pared 3 bases from V and 4 bases from J, leaving 12 bases between. The germline V gene has CDR1 LNHNV and CDR2 YYDKDF (reference sequence). CDR3 loop: CATSSRGEFTGELFF. In DNA, the CDR3 is TGTGCCACCAGCAGTCGCGGGGAGTTCACCGGGGAGCTGTTTTTT.

The gene calls are TRBV29-1 and TRBJ2-2; TRBD1 agrees at 8 bases. V lost 1 base, J lost 4 bases, and 5 bases stayed unmatched. This CDR3 has 15 residues. CDR1 and CDR2 from the germline V gene are SQVTM and ANQGSEA. CDR3 protein: CSVEGRDRSTGELFF. The CDR3 nucleotides read TGCAGCGTTGAAGGTCGGGACAGGTCCACCGGGGAGCTGTTTTTT.

In this sample, this clone turned up once. The chain couples TRBV10-1 to TRBJ2-1; 7 bases are shared with TRBD1. Trimming removed 0 bases from V and 2 bases from J; junction bases left unmatched: 1. This CDR3 is 15 amino acids long. Germline CDR1 WNHNN, CDR2 SYGVQD (reference sequence). This CDR3 is CASSESQGAYNEQFF. The CDR3 DNA is TGCGCCAGCAGTGAGTCCCAGGGGGCCTACAATGAGCAGTTCTTC.

This chain uses TRBV7-6 with TRBJ1-1, with a tentative D call TRBD1 (5 bases). The CDR3 spans 14 residues. V was pared by 3 bases and J by 4 bases, with 12 bases between. CDR1 and CDR2 (germline): SGHVS, FNYEAQ. CDR3 sequence: CASSLAGARTEAFF. As DNA, the CDR3 is TGTGCCAGCAGCTTGGCCGGGGCGCGCACTGAAGCTTTCTTT. Looking up the rest from reference TRBV7-6 and TRBJ1-1 gives the full variable domain: GAGVSQSPRYKVTKRGQDVALRCDPISGHVSLYWYRQALGQGPEFLTYFNYEAQQDKSGLPNDRFSAERPEGSISTLTIQRTEQRDSAMYRCASSLAGARTEAFFGQGTRLTVV.

The chain links TRBV7-9 to TRBJ1-3, with a tentative D call TRBD1 (5 bases). The V gene lost 1 base and the J gene lost 0 bases, with 10 bases spanning the gap. This CDR3 comprises 16 residues. Germline V lookup: CDR1 SEHNR, CDR2 FQNEAQ (reference sequence). The DNA for the CDR3 is TGTGCCAGCAGCTTAGAGGACATATTCTCTGGAAACACCATATATTTT. It specifies CASSLEDIFSGNTIYF.

The chain employs TRBV7-2 and TRBJ2-7, with 7 bases that match TRBD1. The ends lost 5 bases at V and 7 bases at J; junction bases unmatched: 11. CDR3 size: 14 residues. Per the germline V gene, CDR1 is SGHTA and CDR2 is FQGNSA. CDR3 in amino acids: CASSGTGTVWEQYF. CDR3 DNA sequence: TGTGCCAGCAGCGGGACCGGGACAGTTTGGGAGCAGTACTTC.

The rearrangement links TRBV6-1 to TRBJ2-1; 12 nucleotides line up with TRBD2. The length of the CDR3 is 15 residues. CDR1 and CDR2 from the germline V gene are MNHNS and SASEGT. V gave up 1 base and J gave up 6 bases; unmatched junction bases: 1. The CDR3 loop is CASSEGLAGANEQFF. The CDR3 coding sequence is TGTGCCAGCAGTGAAGGACTAGCGGGGGCCAATGAGCAGTTCTTC.

The chain joins TRBV10-3 to TRBJ1-2; 12 nucleotides agree with TRBD1. This CDR3 contains 17 residues. J lost 5 bases, V lost 2 bases, and 9 bases had no gene match. The germline gives CDR1 ENHRY, CDR2 SYGVKD. The CDR3 DNA sequence: TGTGCCATCAGTGAGCCGGGACAGGGGGCCGGGGAATATGGCTACACCTTC. The encoded protein is CAISEPGQGAGEYGYTF.

The chain has TRBV30 and TRBJ2-7, with D unresolved. The CDR3 is 12 residues long. Germline CDR1 reads GTSNPN; CDR2 reads SVGIG (reference sequence). V lost 1 base and J lost 4, with 8 bases in between. The DNA for the CDR3 is TGTGCCTGGAGTGACCATATTTACGAGCAGTACTTC. Amino acid sequence: CAWSDHIYEQYF.

The chain carries TRBV2 and TRBJ1-5, with TRBD1 as a possible D gene (5 bases). The CDR3 is made up of 15 amino acids. Trimming removed 8 bases at V and 3 bases at J, with 17 bases between. The germline gives CDR1 SNHLY, CDR2 FYNNEI. Here the CDR3 DNA reads TGTGCCAGCCGAAGCGAGGGGCCCTTCAATCAGCCCCAGCATTTT. Translation: CASRSEGPFNQPQHF.